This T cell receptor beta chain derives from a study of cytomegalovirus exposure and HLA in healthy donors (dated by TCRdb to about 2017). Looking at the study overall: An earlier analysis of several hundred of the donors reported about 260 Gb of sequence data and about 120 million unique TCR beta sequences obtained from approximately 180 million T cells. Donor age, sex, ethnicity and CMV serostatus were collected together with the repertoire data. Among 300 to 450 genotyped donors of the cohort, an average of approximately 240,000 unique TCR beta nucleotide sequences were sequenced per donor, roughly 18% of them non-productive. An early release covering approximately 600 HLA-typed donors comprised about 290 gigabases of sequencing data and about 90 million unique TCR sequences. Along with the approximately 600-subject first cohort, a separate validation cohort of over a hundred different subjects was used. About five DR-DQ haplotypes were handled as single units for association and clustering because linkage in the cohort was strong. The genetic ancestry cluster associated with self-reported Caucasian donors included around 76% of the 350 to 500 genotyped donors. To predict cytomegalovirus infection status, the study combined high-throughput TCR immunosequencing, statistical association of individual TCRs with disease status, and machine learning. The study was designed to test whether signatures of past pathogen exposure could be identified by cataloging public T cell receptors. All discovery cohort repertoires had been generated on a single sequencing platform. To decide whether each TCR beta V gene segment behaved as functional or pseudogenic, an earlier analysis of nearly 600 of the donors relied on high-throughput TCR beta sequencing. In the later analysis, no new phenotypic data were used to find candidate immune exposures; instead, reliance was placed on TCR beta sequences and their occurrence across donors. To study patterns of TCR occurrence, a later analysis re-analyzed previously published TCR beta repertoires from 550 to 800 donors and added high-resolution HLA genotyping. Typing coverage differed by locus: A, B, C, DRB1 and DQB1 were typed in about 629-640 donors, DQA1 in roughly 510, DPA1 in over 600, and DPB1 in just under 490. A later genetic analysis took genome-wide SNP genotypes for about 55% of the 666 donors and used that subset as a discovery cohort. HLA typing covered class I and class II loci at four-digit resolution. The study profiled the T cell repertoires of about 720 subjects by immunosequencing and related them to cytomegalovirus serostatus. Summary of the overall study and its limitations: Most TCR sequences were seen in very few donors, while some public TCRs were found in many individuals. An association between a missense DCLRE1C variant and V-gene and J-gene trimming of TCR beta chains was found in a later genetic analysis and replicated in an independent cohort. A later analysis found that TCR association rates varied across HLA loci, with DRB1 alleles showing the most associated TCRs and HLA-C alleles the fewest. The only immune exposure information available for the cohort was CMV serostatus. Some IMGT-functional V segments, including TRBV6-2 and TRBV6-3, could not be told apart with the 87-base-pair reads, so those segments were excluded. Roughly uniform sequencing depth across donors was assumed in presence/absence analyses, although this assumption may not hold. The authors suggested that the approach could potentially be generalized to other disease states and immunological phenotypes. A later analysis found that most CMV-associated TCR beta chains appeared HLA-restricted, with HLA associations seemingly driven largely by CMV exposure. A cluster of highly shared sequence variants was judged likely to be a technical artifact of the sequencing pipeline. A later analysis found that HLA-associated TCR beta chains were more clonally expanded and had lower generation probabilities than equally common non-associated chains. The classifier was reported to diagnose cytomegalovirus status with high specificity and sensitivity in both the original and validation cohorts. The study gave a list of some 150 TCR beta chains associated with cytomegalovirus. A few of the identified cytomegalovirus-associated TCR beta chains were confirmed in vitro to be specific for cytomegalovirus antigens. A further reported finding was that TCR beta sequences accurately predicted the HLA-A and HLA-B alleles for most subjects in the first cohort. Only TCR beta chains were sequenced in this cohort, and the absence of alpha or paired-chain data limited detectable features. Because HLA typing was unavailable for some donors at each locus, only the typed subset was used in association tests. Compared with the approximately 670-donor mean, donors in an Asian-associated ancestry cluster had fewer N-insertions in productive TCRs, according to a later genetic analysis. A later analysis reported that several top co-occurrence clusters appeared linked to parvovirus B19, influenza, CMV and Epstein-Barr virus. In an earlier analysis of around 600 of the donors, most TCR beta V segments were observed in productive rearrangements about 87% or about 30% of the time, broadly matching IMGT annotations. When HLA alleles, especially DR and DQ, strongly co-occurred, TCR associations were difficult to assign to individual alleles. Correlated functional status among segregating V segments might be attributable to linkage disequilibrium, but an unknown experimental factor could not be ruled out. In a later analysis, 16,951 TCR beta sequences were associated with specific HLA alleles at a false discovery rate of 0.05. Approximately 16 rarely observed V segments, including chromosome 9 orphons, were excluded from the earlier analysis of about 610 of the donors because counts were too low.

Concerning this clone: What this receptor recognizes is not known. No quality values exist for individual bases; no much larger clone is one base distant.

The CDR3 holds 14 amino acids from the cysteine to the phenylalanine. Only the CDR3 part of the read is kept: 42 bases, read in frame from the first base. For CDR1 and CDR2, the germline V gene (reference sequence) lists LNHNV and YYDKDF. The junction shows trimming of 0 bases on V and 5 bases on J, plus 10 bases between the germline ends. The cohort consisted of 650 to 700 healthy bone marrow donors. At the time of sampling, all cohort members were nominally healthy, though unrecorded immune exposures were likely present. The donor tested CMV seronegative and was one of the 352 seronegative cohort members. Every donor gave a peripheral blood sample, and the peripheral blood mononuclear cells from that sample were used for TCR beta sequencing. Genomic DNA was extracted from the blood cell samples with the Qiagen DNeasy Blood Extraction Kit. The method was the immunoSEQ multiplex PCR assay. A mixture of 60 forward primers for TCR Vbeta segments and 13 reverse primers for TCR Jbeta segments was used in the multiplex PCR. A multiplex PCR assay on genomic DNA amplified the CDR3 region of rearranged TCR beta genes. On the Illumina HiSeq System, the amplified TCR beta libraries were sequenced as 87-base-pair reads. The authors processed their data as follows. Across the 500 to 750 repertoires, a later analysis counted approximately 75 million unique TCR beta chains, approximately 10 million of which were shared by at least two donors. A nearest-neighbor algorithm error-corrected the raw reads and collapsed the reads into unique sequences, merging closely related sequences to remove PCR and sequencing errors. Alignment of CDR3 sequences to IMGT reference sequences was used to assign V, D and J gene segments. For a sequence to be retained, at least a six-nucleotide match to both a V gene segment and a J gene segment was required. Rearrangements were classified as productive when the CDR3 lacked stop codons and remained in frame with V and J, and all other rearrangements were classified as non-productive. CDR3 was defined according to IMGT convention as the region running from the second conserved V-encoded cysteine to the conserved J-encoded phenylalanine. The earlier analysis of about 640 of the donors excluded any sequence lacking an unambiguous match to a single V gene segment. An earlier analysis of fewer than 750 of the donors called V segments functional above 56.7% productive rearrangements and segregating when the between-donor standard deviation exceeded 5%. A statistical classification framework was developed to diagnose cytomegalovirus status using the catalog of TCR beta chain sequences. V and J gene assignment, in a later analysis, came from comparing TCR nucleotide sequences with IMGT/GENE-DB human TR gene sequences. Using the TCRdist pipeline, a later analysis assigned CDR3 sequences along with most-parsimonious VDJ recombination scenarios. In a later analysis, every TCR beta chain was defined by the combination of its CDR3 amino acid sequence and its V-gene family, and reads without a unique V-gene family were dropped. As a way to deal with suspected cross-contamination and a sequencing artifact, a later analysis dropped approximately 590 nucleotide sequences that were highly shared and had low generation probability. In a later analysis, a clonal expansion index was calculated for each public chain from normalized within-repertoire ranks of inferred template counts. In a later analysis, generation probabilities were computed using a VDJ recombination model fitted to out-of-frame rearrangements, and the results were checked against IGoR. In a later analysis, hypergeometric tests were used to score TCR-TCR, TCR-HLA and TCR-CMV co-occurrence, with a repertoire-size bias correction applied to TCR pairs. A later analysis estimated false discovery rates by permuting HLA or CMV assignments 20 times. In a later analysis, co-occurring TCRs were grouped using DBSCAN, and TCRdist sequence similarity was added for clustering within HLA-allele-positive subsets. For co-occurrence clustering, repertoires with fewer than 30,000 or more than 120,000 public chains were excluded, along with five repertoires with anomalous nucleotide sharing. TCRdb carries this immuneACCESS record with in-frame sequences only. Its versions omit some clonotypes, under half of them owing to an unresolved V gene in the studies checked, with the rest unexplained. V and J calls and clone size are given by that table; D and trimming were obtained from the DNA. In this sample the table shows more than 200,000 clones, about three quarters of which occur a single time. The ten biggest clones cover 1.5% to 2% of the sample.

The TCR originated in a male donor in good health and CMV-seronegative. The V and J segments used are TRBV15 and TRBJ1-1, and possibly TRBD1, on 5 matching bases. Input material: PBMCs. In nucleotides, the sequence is TGTGCCACCAGCAGAGAGCAGGGATGGACTGAAGCTTTCTTT. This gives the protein CATSREQGWTEAFF.